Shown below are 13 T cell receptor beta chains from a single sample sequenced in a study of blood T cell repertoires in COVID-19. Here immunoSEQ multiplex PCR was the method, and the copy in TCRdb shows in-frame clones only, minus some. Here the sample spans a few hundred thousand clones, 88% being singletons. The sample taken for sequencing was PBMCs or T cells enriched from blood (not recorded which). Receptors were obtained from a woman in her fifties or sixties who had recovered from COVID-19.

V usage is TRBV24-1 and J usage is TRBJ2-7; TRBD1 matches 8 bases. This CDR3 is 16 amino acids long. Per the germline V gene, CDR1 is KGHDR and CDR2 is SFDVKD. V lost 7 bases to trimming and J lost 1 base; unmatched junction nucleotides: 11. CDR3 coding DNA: TGTGCCACCAGGACTACGTACAGGGGGTTTTCCTACGAGCAGTACTTC. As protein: CATRTTYRGFSYEQYF.

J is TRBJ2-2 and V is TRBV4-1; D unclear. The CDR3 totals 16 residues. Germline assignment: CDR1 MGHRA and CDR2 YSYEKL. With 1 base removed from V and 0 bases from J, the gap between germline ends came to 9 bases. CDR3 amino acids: CASSQGGSANTGELFF. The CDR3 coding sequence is TGCGCCAGCAGCCAAGGAGGCTCCGCGAACACCGGGGAGCTGTTTTTT.

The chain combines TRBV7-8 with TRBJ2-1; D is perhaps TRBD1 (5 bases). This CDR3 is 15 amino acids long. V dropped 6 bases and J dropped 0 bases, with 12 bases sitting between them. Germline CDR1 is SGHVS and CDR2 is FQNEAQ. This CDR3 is CASSHTGSSYNEQFF. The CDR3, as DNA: TGTGCCAGCAGTCATACAGGAAGCTCCTACAATGAGCAGTTCTTC.

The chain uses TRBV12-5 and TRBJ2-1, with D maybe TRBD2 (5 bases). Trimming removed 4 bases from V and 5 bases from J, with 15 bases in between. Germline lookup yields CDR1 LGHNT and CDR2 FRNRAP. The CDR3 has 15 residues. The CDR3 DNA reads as TGTGCTAGTGGTTCTCGGACTTACTCGAACAATGAGCAGTTCTTC. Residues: CASGSRTYSNNEQFF.

The CDR3 DNA follows: TGTGCCAGCAGCGGGGGTACGGATTGGGATTCACCCCTCCACTTT. As protein: CASSGGTDWDSPLHF. The gene calls are TRBV6-5 and TRBJ1-6; a weak D match, TRBD1 (5 bases). The V and J ends lost 6 bases and 8 bases respectively, with 17 bases between them. CDR1 MNHEY and CDR2 SVGAGI come from the germline V gene. This CDR3 region has 15 residues.

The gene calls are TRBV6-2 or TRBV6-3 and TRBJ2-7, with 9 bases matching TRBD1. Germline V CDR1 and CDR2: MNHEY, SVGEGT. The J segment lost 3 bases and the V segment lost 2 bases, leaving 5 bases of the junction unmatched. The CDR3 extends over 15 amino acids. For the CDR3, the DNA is TGTGCCAGCAGTTACCAGGACAGGGGAGTCTACGAGCAGTACGTC. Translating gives CASSYQDRGVYEQYV.

This chain's CDR3 is CASSPTRDREKLFF. The CDR3 region has the DNA TGTGCCAGTAGTCCGACACGGGACAGGGAAAAACTGTTTTTT. The J gene is TRBJ1-4, the V gene TRBV19; 8 bases agree with TRBD1. Germline V gene lookup returns CDR1 LNHDA and CDR2 SQIVND (reference sequence). The V segment lost 5 bases and the J segment 8 bases; nucleotides outside the gene matches: 7. The CDR3 consists of 14 residues.

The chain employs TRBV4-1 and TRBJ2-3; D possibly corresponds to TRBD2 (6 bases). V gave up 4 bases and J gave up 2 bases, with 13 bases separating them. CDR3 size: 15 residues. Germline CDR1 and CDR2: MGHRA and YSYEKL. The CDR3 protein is CASSLRTTDTDTQYF. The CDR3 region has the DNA TGCGCCAGCAGCCTAAGGACTACCGACACAGATACGCAGTATTTT.

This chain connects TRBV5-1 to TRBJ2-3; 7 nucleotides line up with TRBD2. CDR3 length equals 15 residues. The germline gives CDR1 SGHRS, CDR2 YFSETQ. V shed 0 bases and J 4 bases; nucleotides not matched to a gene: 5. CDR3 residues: CASSLGGGGPDTQYF. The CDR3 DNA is TGCGCCAGCAGCTTGGGAGGCGGGGGACCAGATACGCAGTATTTT.

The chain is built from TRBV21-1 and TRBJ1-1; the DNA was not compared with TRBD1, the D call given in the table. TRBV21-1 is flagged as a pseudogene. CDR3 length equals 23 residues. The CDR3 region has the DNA TGTGCCAGCAGCAAAGAACGGAGTTCGGCCGGACAGGGAGAGGTGTTTATGAACACTGAAGCTTTCTTT. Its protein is CASSKERSSAGQGEVFMNTEAFF.

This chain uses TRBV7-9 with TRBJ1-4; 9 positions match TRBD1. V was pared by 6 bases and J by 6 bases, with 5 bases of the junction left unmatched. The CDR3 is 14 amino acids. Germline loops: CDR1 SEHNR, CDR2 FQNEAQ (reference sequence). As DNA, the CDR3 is TGTGCCAGCAGTCCACAGGGGGCCTATGAAAAACTGTTTTTT. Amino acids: CASSPQGAYEKLFF.

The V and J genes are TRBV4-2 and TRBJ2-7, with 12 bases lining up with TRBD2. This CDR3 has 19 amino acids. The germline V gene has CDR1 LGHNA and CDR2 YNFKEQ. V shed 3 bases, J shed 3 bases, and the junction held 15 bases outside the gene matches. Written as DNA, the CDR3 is TGTGCCAGCAGCCATTCTCTAGCGGGGGGGTTCCCCCCCTACTACGAGCAGTACGTC. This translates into CASSHSLAGGFPPYYEQYV.

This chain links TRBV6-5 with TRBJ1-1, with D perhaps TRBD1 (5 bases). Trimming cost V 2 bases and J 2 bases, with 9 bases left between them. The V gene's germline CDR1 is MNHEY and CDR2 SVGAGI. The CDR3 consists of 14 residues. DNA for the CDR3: TGTGCCAGCAGTTACGACGGGGGAAACACTGAAGCTTTCTTT. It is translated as CASSYDGGNTEAFF.